This T cell receptor (beta chain) appears in the sequencing data of a study of radiation and T cells in renal cell carcinoma. The overall study: Nephrectomy followed 15 Gy stereotactic body radiation by 4 weeks.

Time point of the sample: baseline pretreatment blood. Treatment noted: 15 Gy SBRT to primary tumor, nephrectomy 4 weeks later. Clear cell pathology was present in this patient's renal cell carcinoma. TCRdb's table, derived via immunoSEQ multiplex PCR, lists solely in-frame clones and lacks some. The sample records 100,000 to 150,000 clones, approximately 80% being singletons. Study-wide results and limits: Baseline intratumoral clonotype presence is unknown without pretreatment biopsies. In blood, top tumor clones expanded by 2 weeks, shrinking by 4.

Points on this clone: Antigen specificity is unknown.

This CDR3 has 15 residues. V dropped 4 bases and J dropped 4 bases, with 15 bases sitting between them. The germline CDR1 and CDR2 sequences are MNHNS and SASEGT. The starting material was blood, obtained from a patient whose treatment included radiotherapy and nephrectomy. The chain has TRBV6-1 and TRBJ2-3; TRBD2 might be the D (6 bases). The clonotype was recovered from a woman aged 55-75 years with renal cell carcinoma. CDR3 in amino acids: CASSAWPLAADTQYF. CDR3 DNA sequence: TGTGCCAGCAGTGCCTGGCCCTTAGCGGCAGATACGCAGTATTTT.